The clone carrying this T cell receptor (beta chain) was seen a handful of times. This entry belongs to a study of blood T cell repertoires in COVID-19. Looking at the study overall: COVID-19 samples collected from the United States, Italy and Spain covered acute and convalescent phases.

Measured with immunoSEQ multiplex PCR; TCRdb has only the in-frame clones, and not every one. The table has under 250,000 clones, approximately 81% seen once. This sequence was found in a woman aged 60-70 years who had recovered from COVID-19. The sample consisted of peripheral blood.

The CDR3 DNA follows: TGCGCCAGCAGCCGAGTTGGATCTCGGGGGGGAGCTTTCTTT. This translates into CASSRVGSRGGAFF. J is TRBJ1-1 and V is TRBV4-1; D perhaps matches TRBD1 (5 bases). CDR3 length equals 14 residues. Trimming took 4 bases from V and 10 from J, leaving 19 bases between them. Germline CDR1 MGHRA, CDR2 YSYEKL.